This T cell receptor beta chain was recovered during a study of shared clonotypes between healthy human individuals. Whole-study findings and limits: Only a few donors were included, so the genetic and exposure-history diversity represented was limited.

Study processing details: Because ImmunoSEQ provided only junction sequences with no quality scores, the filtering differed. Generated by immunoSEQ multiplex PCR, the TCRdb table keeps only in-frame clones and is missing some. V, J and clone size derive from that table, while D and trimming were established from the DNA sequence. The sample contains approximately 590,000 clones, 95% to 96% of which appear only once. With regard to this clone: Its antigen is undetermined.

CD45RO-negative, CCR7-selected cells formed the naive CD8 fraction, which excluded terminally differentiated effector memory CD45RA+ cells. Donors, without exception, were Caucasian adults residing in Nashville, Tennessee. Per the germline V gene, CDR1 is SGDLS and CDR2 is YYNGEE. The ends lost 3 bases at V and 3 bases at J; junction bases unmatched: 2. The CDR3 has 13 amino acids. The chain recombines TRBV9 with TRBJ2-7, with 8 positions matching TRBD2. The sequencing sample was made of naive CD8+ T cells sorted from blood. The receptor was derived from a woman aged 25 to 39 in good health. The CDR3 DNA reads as TGTGCCAGCAGCGGTAGCGGGGACTACGAGCAGTACTTC. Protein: CASSGSGDYEQYF.